This T cell receptor (beta chain) was documented in a study of blood T cells in healthy people across ages. Healthy Caucasian individuals from Russia aged about 6 to 90 were enrolled as donors. The study isolated at least 7 million PBMCs from each sample. This clonotype was seen a few times. The authors ran a second PCR of roughly 6 to 12 cycles using a sample-barcoded 5' primer and a J-beta primer mix. Researchers report that each sample yielded at least 3 million CDR3-containing paired-end reads. TCRdb used MiXCR to reprocess the 5' RACE reads, holding one entry per CDR3 protein. The sample lists around 1.5 million distinct CDR3 sequences, roughly a third occurring once. This TCR came from a woman aged 25-40 years in good health. The sample comprised blood.

The CDR3: CASSPGRREKLFF. The DNA of the CDR3 is TGTGCCAGCTCACCAGGCCGCAGGGAAAAACTGTTTTTT. The chain combines TRBV18 with TRBJ1-4; D not certain. In germline, CDR1 is KGHSH, CDR2 LQKENI. V lost 2 bases to trimming and J lost 8 bases, with 9 bases between them. There are 13 residues in the CDR3.